This TCR beta chain was profiled in a study of PD-1 blockade in classical Hodgkin lymphoma. General study results and limits: Repertoire differences have undefined causes, possibly disease activity or prior therapy. Those achieving complete response showed baseline diversity like newly diagnosed patients. Newly diagnosed patients reportedly had lower baseline TCR diversity than healthy donors. TCR diversity rose significantly by C4D1 in CD4+ but not CD8+ cells.

Every patient experienced relapse after autologous stem cell transplantation, and brentuximab vedotin exposure varied. The V segment lost 5 bases and the J segment 2 bases; nucleotides outside the gene matches: 6. The CDR3 has 16 amino acids. Germline CDR1 SGHTA, CDR2 FQGNSA. Points on this clone: The antigen is unknown.

Here immunoSEQ multiplex PCR was the method, and the copy in TCRdb shows in-frame clones only, minus some. The sample lists tens of thousands of clones; around 86% were seen once. The TCR sequence derives from a human donor with classical Hodgkin lymphoma. The V and J genes are TRBV7-2 and TRBJ1-5; 10 bases align to TRBD1. The source was peripheral blood mononuclear cells (PBMCs), collected at baseline. The CDR3 region has the DNA TGTGCCAGCAGCCCGACAGGGGGCACGGGCAATCAGCCCCAGCATTTT. Residues: CASSPTGGTGNQPQHF.